This T cell receptor beta chain derives from a study of metastatic and nonmetastatic thyroid tumors. Study-wide background: Repertoire comparison spanned blood and tumor or nodule tissue of malignant and benign thyroid patients.

This clone was counted only a few times. The antigen remains unidentified. Other DNA sequences of this sample code for an identical CDR3. Under the authors' procedure: The study built a papillary thyroid cancer distant-metastasis classifier from CDR3 differences across clinicopathological groups. TCRdb ran MiXCR on the PCR reads. None of the V and J calls come from the authors' own analysis; TCRdb made them. The sample contains fewer than 40,000 clones, about 15% of which appear only once. Study conclusions and caveats: Malignant thyroid tumors reportedly exceeded benign nodules significantly in TCR beta diversity, with the difference appearing in blood and tumor.

Thyroid surgery was preceded by no treatment in any patient. What was sequenced was blood. The TCR comes from a male donor with papillary thyroid cancer or a benign thyroid nodule (not recorded which). Some clones in this sample may be carry-over from other donors' samples.

CDR3 protein: CSGLTGSYGYTF. CDR3 bases: TGCAGCGGACTGACGGGGTCCTATGGCTACACCTTC. This rearrangement joins TRBV29-1 to TRBJ1-2; D gene uncertain. CDR3 size: 12 residues. Germline assignment: CDR1 SQVTM and CDR2 ANQGSEA. The germline V and J ends were trimmed by 7 bases and 4 bases, with 13 bases remaining between them.